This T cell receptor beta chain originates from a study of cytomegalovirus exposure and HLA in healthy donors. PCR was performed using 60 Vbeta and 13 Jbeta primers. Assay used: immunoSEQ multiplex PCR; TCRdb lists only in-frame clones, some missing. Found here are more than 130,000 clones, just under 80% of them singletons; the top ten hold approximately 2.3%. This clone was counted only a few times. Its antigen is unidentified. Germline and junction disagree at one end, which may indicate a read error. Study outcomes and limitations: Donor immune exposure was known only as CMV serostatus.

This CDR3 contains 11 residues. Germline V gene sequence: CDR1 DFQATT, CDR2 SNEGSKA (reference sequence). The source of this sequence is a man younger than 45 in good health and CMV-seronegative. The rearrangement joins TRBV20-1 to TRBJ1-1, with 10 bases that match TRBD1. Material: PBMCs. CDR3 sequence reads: CSAEGQGMLVF. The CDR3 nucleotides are TGCAGTGCTGAGGGACAGGGGATGTTGGTCTTT.